The 16 T cell receptor beta chains reported below all come from one sample, sequenced in a study of blood T cell repertoires in COVID-19. Generated by immunoSEQ multiplex PCR, the TCRdb table keeps only in-frame clones and is missing some. In the table there are about 230,000 clones, about nine tenths of which are singletons. The sample was peripheral blood. All receptors come from a man aged 45-65 years with COVID-19, enrolled during active disease.

The rearrangement joins TRBV24-1 to TRBJ1-3, with 8 positions matching TRBD1. Germline V lookup: CDR1 KGHDR, CDR2 SFDVKD. This CDR3 is 16 amino acids long. V lost 3 bases to trimming and J lost 3 bases; unmatched junction nucleotides: 6. CDR3 coding DNA: TGTGCCACCAGTGATCCCCGCGACAGGGGTGGAAACACCATATATTTT. Translating gives CATSDPRDRGGNTIYF.

The chain joins TRBV1 to TRBJ2-7; the table's D call of TRBD2 was not tested on the DNA. TRBV1 is reported as a pseudogene. This CDR3 comprises 13 residues. CDR3 in DNA: TGCACCAGCACCGAAGGACTAGCCTACGAGCAGTACTTC. Amino acids: CTSTEGLAYEQYF.

Turning to this clone: Other DNA sequences in the sample encode the same CDR3. The chain links TRBV2 to TRBJ2-7; D unclear. Trimming pared 6 bases from V and 3 bases from J, leaving 6 bases between. This CDR3 contains 11 residues. From germline, CDR1 is SNHLY and CDR2 FYNNEI. The CDR3 DNA follows: TGTGCCAGCAGCCCTCTCTACGAGCAGTACTTC. Translating it yields CASSPLYEQYF.

This rearrangement joins TRBV2 to TRBJ2-2; D call uncertain. Germline CDR1 and CDR2: SNHLY and FYNNEI. V was pared by 10 bases and J by 0 bases, with 15 bases between. The CDR3 is 15 amino acids. CDR3 nucleotide sequence: TGTGCCACCAGGTCCTCCTACGCGAACACCGGGGAGCTGTTTTTT. The encoded protein is CATRSSYANTGELFF.

The chain employs TRBV4-1 and TRBJ2-1; the D gene is possibly TRBD2 (5 bases). The germline V and J ends were trimmed by 1 base and 0 bases, with 13 bases remaining between them. The CDR3 is 17 amino acids. Germline V gene lookup returns CDR1 MGHRA and CDR2 YSYEKL. The CDR3 nucleotides read TGCGCCAGCAGCCAAGTCCATAGCGCGAGCTCCTACAATGAGCAGTTCTTC. Translated: CASSQVHSASSYNEQFF.

J is TRBJ2-3 and V is TRBV19; 7 nucleotides agree with TRBD1. The CDR3 contains 13 residues. Germline V gives CDR1 LNHDA, CDR2 SQIVND (reference sequence). The ends lost 9 bases at V and 2 bases at J; junction bases unmatched: 5. The CDR3 region has the DNA TGTGCCAGCGGGACAGTCCTCACAGATACGCAGTATTTT. As protein: CASGTVLTDTQYF.

This clone came up a few times. V usage is TRBV30 and J usage is TRBJ1-3; TRBD1 is a possible D gene (5 bases). CDR1 is GTSNPN and CDR2 is SVGIG in the germline V gene (reference sequence). Trimming cost V 2 bases and J 0 bases, with 14 bases left between them. There are 16 residues in the CDR3. DNA for the CDR3: TGTGCCTGGAGTTCGGCGGGGCAGCGCTCTGGAAACACCATATATTTT. Protein product: CAWSSAGQRSGNTIYF.

The table lists this clone with a count of one. V is TRBV6-1 and J is TRBJ1-5; a weak D match, TRBD1 (5 bases). This CDR3 has 17 amino acids. In germline, CDR1 is MNHNS, CDR2 SASEGT. V was clipped by 1 base and J by 0 bases, with 13 bases between them. The CDR3 DNA reads as TGTGCCAGCAGTGAAGTTGTAGGGGTATATAGCAATCAGCCCCAGCATTTT. Its protein product is CASSEVVGVYSNQPQHF.

The V call is TRBV2, the J call TRBJ1-1; D uncertain. Per the germline V gene, CDR1 is SNHLY and CDR2 is FYNNEI. Trimming stripped 5 bases from V and 1 base from J, with 11 bases between. This CDR3 comprises 14 residues. The CDR3 spells CASSNSGGNTEAFF. Here the CDR3 DNA reads TGTGCCAGCAGTAATTCAGGAGGGAACACTGAAGCTTTCTTT.

The genes are TRBV7-3 and TRBJ2-3, with 9 bases matching TRBD2. The ends lost 5 bases at V and 2 bases at J; junction bases unmatched: 5. This CDR3 has 15 amino acids. Germline loops: CDR1 SGHTA, CDR2 FQGTGA. The CDR3 loop reads CASSRAGGVTDTQYF. CDR3 nucleotide sequence: TGTGCCAGCAGCCGAGCGGGAGGAGTCACAGATACGCAGTATTTT.

The chain combines TRBV7-2 with TRBJ2-3; TRBD2 matches at 12 bases. Trimming removed 5 bases from V and 0 bases from J; junction bases left unmatched: 9. CDR1 and CDR2 from the germline V gene are SGHTA and FQGNSA. The CDR3 consists of 18 residues. The CDR3 is CASSQRPLAGGSTDTQYF. The CDR3 DNA reads as TGTGCCAGCAGCCAAAGACCCCTAGCGGGGGGGAGCACAGATACGCAGTATTTT.

This chain connects TRBV7-9 to TRBJ2-6; a weak D match, TRBD1 (6 bases). This CDR3 contains 16 residues. V was shortened by 5 bases and J by 2 bases, with 13 bases between the two germline ends. Germline V gene lookup returns CDR1 SEHNR and CDR2 FQNEAQ (reference sequence). The CDR3 is CASSPGQLTGANVLTF. The CDR3 DNA reads TGTGCCAGCAGCCCAGGACAGCTAACTGGGGCCAACGTCCTGACTTTC.

This chain joins TRBV5-1 and TRBJ1-4; 8 nucleotides align to TRBD1. The CDR3 is made up of 14 amino acids. J was trimmed by 4 bases and V by 4 bases; bases with no gene match: 3. Per the germline V gene, CDR1 is SGHRS and CDR2 is YFSETQ. The CDR3 protein is CASSPGGGNEKLFF. CDR3 bases: TGCGCCAGCAGCCCAGGGGGCGGTAATGAAAAACTGTTTTTT.

The gene calls are TRBV7-9 and TRBJ2-1, with TRBD1 identical over 10 bases. From germline, CDR1 is SEHNR and CDR2 FQNEAQ (reference sequence). There are 14 residues in the CDR3. V lost 5 bases to trimming and J lost 9 bases; unmatched junction nucleotides: 7. The CDR3 protein is CASSQGQGFGEQFF. The CDR3 DNA follows: TGTGCCAGCAGCCAGGGACAGGGGTTCGGTGAGCAGTTCTTC.

The chain combines TRBV28 with TRBJ1-2; weak D call: TRBD1 (5 bases). Germline CDR1 MDHEN, CDR2 SYDVKM. CDR3 length equals 16 residues. The V and J ends lost 6 bases and 4 bases respectively, with 21 bases between them. CDR3 amino acids: CASSPPSGTTGYGYTF. In nucleotides, the CDR3 is TGTGCCAGCAGCCCCCCCTCAGGGACTACAGGCTATGGCTACACCTTC.

The V call is TRBV6-1, the J call TRBJ1-4, with 8 bases matching TRBD1. The germline CDR1 and CDR2 sequences are MNHNS and SASEGT. The CDR3 length is 15 residues. The J segment lost 8 bases and the V segment lost 1 base, leaving 6 bases of the junction unmatched. The CDR3 sequence: CASSEVRQGAEKLFF. For the CDR3, the DNA is TGTGCCAGCAGTGAAGTGCGGCAGGGGGCGGAAAAACTGTTTTTT.